This entry concerns a single TCR beta chain. The germline CDR1 and CDR2 sequences are MNHNY and SVGAGI (reference sequence). Trimming removed 6 bases from V and 6 bases from J; junction bases left unmatched: 10. There are 14 residues in the CDR3. TCRdb passed the RT-PCR reads through MiXCR, listing each CDR3 protein once. Here the sample spans hundreds of thousands of distinct CDR3 sequences, approximately 15% being singletons. This receptor was identified in a female donor in good health, serving as a healthy control. The chain carries TRBV6-6 and TRBJ2-7; 8 positions match TRBD1. Sequences were obtained from memory CD4+ T cells from blood. The CDR3 DNA follows: TGTGCCAGCAGCCCAGGGGGCGCCGGTTCCGAGCAGTACTTC. This encodes CASSPGGAGSEQYF.